These 21 T cell receptor beta chains were all obtained from the same sample, sequenced in a study of T-cell reconstitution after alpha-beta-depleted transplantation in children. Unique molecular identifiers were incorporated during preparation of the TCRbeta library. TCRdb ran MiXCR on the PCR reads and lists one entry per CDR3 protein. Counted here are fewer than 700,000 distinct CDR3 sequences, roughly 13% occurring once; the ten biggest clones make up around 2.2%. This sample comprised PBMCs, mostly from graft donor cells, obtained 360 days after TCRalphabeta/CD19-depleted stem cell transplant. Receptors originate from a male patient younger than 18 who had a stem cell transplant for acute myeloid leukemia, so the T cells may come from the graft donor.

The chain is built from TRBV28 and TRBJ2-1, with a possible D match to TRBD1 (6 bases). Germline V gene lookup returns CDR1 MDHEN and CDR2 SYDVKM. This CDR3 comprises 18 residues. V dropped 3 bases and J dropped 5 bases, with 23 bases sitting between them. CDR3 amino acids: CASSFPLRGGFPNNEQFF. The CDR3 DNA reads as TGTGCCAGCAGTTTCCCCCTCAGGGGCGGTTTTCCAAACAATGAGCAGTTCTTC. Complete variable domain (other parts from reference TRBV28 and TRBJ2-1): DVKVTQSSRYLVKRTGEKVFLECVQDMDHENMFWYRQDPGLGLRLIYFSYDVKMKEKGDIPEGYSVSREKKERFSLILESASTNQTSMYLCASSFPLRGGFPNNEQFFGPGTRLTVL.

The table lists this clonotype with a few counts. J is TRBJ2-1 and V is TRBV12-3 or TRBV12-4; TRBD2 aligns across 9 bases. J was trimmed by 4 bases and V by 2 bases; bases with no gene match: 6. The CDR3 consists of 16 residues. The CDR3 region has the DNA TGTGCCAGCAGTTTAAGGCGGGAGGGCCTTTACAATGAGCAGTTCTTC. It yields the protein CASSLRREGLYNEQFF.

This clonotype has just a few counts. The CDR3 coding sequence is TGTGCCAGCAGTTTATATGGCAACCCCTACGAGCAGTACTTC. Encoded protein: CASSLYGNPYEQYF. The gene calls are TRBV28 and TRBJ2-7; D is undetermined. The CDR3 spans 14 residues. CDR1 is MDHEN, CDR2 SYDVKM, per germline. Trimming took off 1 base at V and 2 bases at J, with 9 bases between the two ends.

This clonotype came up a few times. The chain uses TRBV4-2 and TRBJ2-3, with 7 nucleotides matching TRBD2. Germline CDR1 and CDR2: LGHNA and YNFKEQ. The CDR3 length is 12 residues. Trimming at V came to 0 bases and at J to 10 bases, leaving 1 base not matched to a gene. The chain's CDR3 is CASSQEAGPQYF. CDR3 sequence (DNA): TGTGCCAGCAGCCAAGAAGCGGGGCCGCAGTATTTT.

The chain combines TRBV28 with TRBJ2-1; the match to TRBD2 covers 7 bases. Germline loops: CDR1 MDHEN, CDR2 SYDVKM. The CDR3 contains 15 residues. With 4 bases clipped from V and 7 bases from J, the junction kept 10 bases outside the gene matches. The CDR3, as DNA: TGTGCCAGCAGTTCTGAGGGAGGGCCAAGTAATGAGCAGTTCTTC. It translates to CASSSEGGPSNEQFF. Combining the CDR3 with reference TRBV28 and TRBJ2-1 gives the whole variable domain DVKVTQSSRYLVKRTGEKVFLECVQDMDHENMFWYRQDPGLGLRLIYFSYDVKMKEKGDIPEGYSVSREKKERFSLILESASTNQTSMYLCASSSEGGPSNEQFFGPGTRLTVL.

In this sample, this clonotype turned up a few times. This chain connects TRBV11-3 to TRBJ1-5; D possibly corresponds to TRBD1 (5 bases). The CDR3 sequence is 18 residues long. Trimming pared 1 base from V and 1 base from J, leaving 17 bases between. CDR1 is SGHNT and CDR2 is YENEEA in the germline V gene. The chain's CDR3 is CASSLVGPGYRSNQPQHF. DNA of the CDR3: TGTGCCAGCAGCTTAGTGGGACCGGGGTATAGAAGCAATCAGCCCCAGCATTTT.

A note on this clonotype: As the CDR3 is not closed by the conserved phenylalanine or tryptophan, this likely results from a read error. This sequence joins TRBV18 and TRBJ2-5; 9 bases are a match to TRBD1. V was pared by 0 bases and J by 3 bases, with 2 bases of the junction left unmatched. The CDR3 has 15 amino acids. Germline CDR1 is KGHSH and CDR2 is LQKENI. The CDR3, as DNA: TGTGCCAGCTCACCACCGTGGACAGGGGAAGAGACCCAGTACTCC. Translation: CASSPPWTGEETQYS.

The chain recombines TRBV12-3 or TRBV12-4 with TRBJ2-3; D could derive from TRBD1 or TRBD2 (5 bases each). The germline V and J ends were trimmed by 6 bases and 6 bases, with 19 bases remaining between them. This CDR3 has 15 residues. CDR3 amino acids: CASRSSSQGWDTQYF. In nucleotides, the CDR3 is TGTGCCAGCAGATCCTCTAGCCAGGGATGGGATACGCAGTATTTT.

Only a few counts were recorded for this clonotype. The gene calls are TRBV12-3 or TRBV12-4 and TRBJ2-1; TRBD1 aligns across 10 bases. J gave up 9 bases and V 7 bases, and 9 bases lay outside the gene matches. This CDR3 is built from 14 residues. CDR3 loop: CASNRDRGFGEQFF. CDR3 DNA sequence: TGTGCCAGCAACCGGGACAGGGGATTTGGTGAGCAGTTCTTC.

This chain uses TRBV11-3 with TRBJ2-1; 10 positions match TRBD2. The CDR3 loop spans 16 amino acids. J lost 8 bases, V lost 5 bases, and 12 bases had no gene match. CDR1 SGHNT and CDR2 YENEEA come from the germline V gene. The chain's CDR3 is CASSRSSSGSLDEQFF. The CDR3 nucleotides are TGTGCCAGCAGCCGGTCATCTAGCGGGAGTCTGGATGAGCAGTTCTTC.

This rearrangement joins TRBV15 to TRBJ2-5; D assignment may be TRBD1 or TRBD2 (5 bases each). With 1 base removed from V and 1 base from J, the gap between germline ends came to 16 bases. The CDR3 runs 17 residues. CDR1 and CDR2 from the germline V gene are LNHNV and YYDKDF (reference sequence). The CDR3 DNA reads as TGTGCCACCAGCAGAGGGCCGGGACCGATAACCCAAGAGACCCAGTACTTC. The encoded protein is CATSRGPGPITQETQYF.

The chain employs TRBV7-3 and TRBJ1-1; D gene ambiguous. The germline V gene encodes CDR1 SGHTA and CDR2 FQGTGA. CDR3 size: 13 residues. V was pared by 2 bases and J by 5 bases, with 9 bases between. The CDR3 nucleotides read TGTGCCAGCAGCTTATATGGTGGTACTGAAGCTTTCTTT. Residues: CASSLYGGTEAFF.

This clonotype came up a few times. The chain carries TRBV5-1 and TRBJ2-2, with 9 positions matching TRBD2. The CDR3 totals 16 residues. From germline, CDR1 is SGHRS and CDR2 YFSETQ. The V gene end was trimmed by 3 bases and the J gene end by 4 bases; junction bases not matched to a gene: 7. The CDR3 region is CASSSRGTSSTGELFF. In nucleotides, the CDR3 is TGCGCCAGCAGCTCCAGGGGGACTAGCTCCACCGGGGAGCTGTTTTTT. The whole variable domain, remainder taken from reference TRBV5-1 and TRBJ2-2, is KAGVTQTPRYLIKTRGQQVTLSCSPISGHRSVSWYQQTPGQGLQFLFEYFSETQRNKGNFPGRFSGRQFSNSRSEMNVSTLELGDSALYLCASSSRGTSSTGELFFGEGSRLTVL.

This clonotype was found many times. V is TRBV21-1 and J is TRBJ2-7; the D call of TRBD2 is as the table states it, not checked on the DNA. TRBV21-1 is reported as a pseudogene. The CDR3 is 17 residues long. The CDR3 nucleotides read TGTGCCAGCACTGGACTAGCGGGAGTCTTCCTTATCTATGAGCAGTACTTC. Its protein is CASTGLAGVFLIYEQYF.

This clonotype was counted between two and nine times. V usage is TRBV25-1 and J usage is TRBJ1-1, with D perhaps TRBD1 (6 bases). CDR3 length: 14 residues. Germline V gene data show CDR1 as MGHDK and CDR2 as SYGVNS. The V and J ends lost 1 base and 5 bases respectively, with 11 bases between them. CDR3 bases: TGTGCCAGCAGTGAATGGCCAGGGGCGACTGAAGCTTTCTTT. Translated, it gives CASSEWPGATEAFF.

The chain joins TRBV6-2 or TRBV6-3 to TRBJ2-5, with TRBD2 identical over 8 bases. The ends lost 5 bases at V and 1 base at J; junction bases unmatched: 6. From germline, CDR1 is MNHEY and CDR2 SVGEGT. The CDR3 contains 15 residues. The CDR3 DNA reads TGTGCCAGCAGTGGCGGGAGGACCACCCAAGAGACCCAGTACTTC. The encoded protein is CASSGGRTTQETQYF.

In this sample, this clonotype turned up many times. This rearrangement joins TRBV10-3 to TRBJ2-3, with D unresolved. CDR3 length: 15 residues. V lost 4 bases, J lost 2 bases, and 13 bases lay in between. Germline CDR1 reads ENHRY; CDR2 reads SYGVKD. CDR3 in amino acids: CAISGSIVDTDTQYF. CDR3 nucleotides: TGTGCCATCAGTGGTTCTATCGTTGACACAGATACGCAGTATTTT.

The chain carries TRBV11-2 and TRBJ2-4, with TRBD2 matching 8 bases. Unmatched junction bases numbered 11, after V lost 4 bases and J lost 0 bases. This CDR3 has 18 amino acids. Looked up from germline, CDR1 is SGHAT and CDR2 is FQNNGV. CDR3 amino acids: CASSSRPPGGLAKNIQYF. CDR3 DNA: TGTGCCAGCAGCTCGCGCCCCCCGGGAGGGTTAGCCAAAAACATTCAGTACTTC.

This clonotype has at least ten counts. The rearrangement links TRBV2 to TRBJ2-3; D is unresolved. V was shortened by 5 bases and J by 2 bases, with 11 bases between the two germline ends. Germline V gene data show CDR1 as SNHLY and CDR2 as FYNNEI. This CDR3 region has 14 residues. The CDR3 sequence: CASSWMITTDTQYF. The CDR3 nucleotides read TGTGCCAGCAGTTGGATGATAACCACAGATACGCAGTATTTT.

This clonotype was observed many times. The chain joins TRBV7-8 to TRBJ1-1; no clear D. The CDR3 is 14 residues long. V was clipped by 2 bases and J by 0 bases, with 7 bases between them. CDR1 and CDR2 from the germline V gene are SGHVS and FQNEAQ. In DNA, the CDR3 is TGTGCCAGCAGCTTACAAGAAATGAACACTGAAGCTTTCTTT. It yields the protein CASSLQEMNTEAFF.

This clonotype has at least ten counts. The chain links TRBV12-3 or TRBV12-4 to TRBJ2-1, with D possibly being TRBD1 or TRBD2 (5 bases each). The CDR3 has 17 amino acids. Trimming shortened V by 3 bases and J by 4 bases, and 19 bases separated the two germline ends. The CDR3 DNA is TGTGCCAGCAGTTTTTGGGGGACCACCACTAATTACAATGAGCAGTTCTTC. The encoded protein is CASSFWGTTTNYNEQFF.